One sample yielded the 22 T cell receptor beta chains listed below, sequenced in a study of OX40 agonist ivuxolimab in advanced cancers. Generated by immunoSEQ multiplex PCR, the TCRdb table keeps only in-frame clones and is missing some. The table has more than 65,000 clones, 85% to 95% seen once; the top ten hold 15% to 19%. The material sequenced was CD4+ or CD8+ T cells sorted from blood, taken in a trial of the OX40 agonist ivuxolimab. Receptors were obtained from an adult with an advanced solid tumor such as melanoma, head and neck, liver or kidney cancer.

The chain links TRBV4-1 to TRBJ2-3, with 8 bases matching TRBD2. The CDR3 covers 14 residues. Germline V CDR1 and CDR2: MGHRA, YSYEKL. Losses at the gene ends were 4 bases for V and 6 bases for J; bases not matched to a gene: 6. The CDR3 DNA is TGCGCCAGCAGCCGAACGGGGGGGCCCGATACGCAGTATTTT. This encodes CASSRTGGPDTQYF.

The CDR3 is CACGQDSGQPQHF. The CDR3 DNA reads TGTGCCTGCGGACAGGATTCAGGTCAGCCCCAGCATTTT. The chain combines TRBV30 with TRBJ1-5; 7 bases line up with TRBD1. Unmatched junction bases numbered 8, after V lost 6 bases and J lost 6 bases. Per the germline V gene, CDR1 is GTSNPN and CDR2 is SVGIG (reference sequence). This CDR3 contains 13 residues.

The V and J genes are TRBV30 and TRBJ2-5; 9 bases fit TRBD1. J was trimmed by 5 bases and V by 4 bases; bases with no gene match: 8. Germline V gene lookup returns CDR1 GTSNPN and CDR2 SVGIG (reference sequence). This CDR3 comprises 14 residues. The CDR3 reads CAWTRGQGWETQYF. CDR3 bases: TGTGCCTGGACCCGGGGACAGGGTTGGGAGACCCAGTACTTC. The whole variable domain, filled in from reference TRBV30 and TRBJ2-5, reads SQTIHQWPATLVQPVGSPLSLECTVEGTSNPNLYWYRQAAGRGLQLLFYSVGIGQISSEVPQNLSASRPQDRQFILSSKKLLLSDSGFYLCAWTRGQGWETQYFGPGTRLLVL.

This rearrangement joins TRBV4-3 to TRBJ2-1, with D uncertain. The germline V and J ends were trimmed by 1 base and 12 bases, with 19 bases remaining between them. The germline gives CDR1 LGHNA, CDR2 YSLEER. The CDR3 has 15 amino acids. The CDR3 protein is CASSQAIGRPLGQFF. In nucleotides, the CDR3 is TGCGCCAGCAGCCAAGCAATCGGGCGGCCCCTGGGGCAGTTCTTC.

The sample holds one count of this clone. This chain uses TRBV7-2 with TRBJ2-7; 10 bases are a match to TRBD2. This CDR3 is 15 amino acids long. Germline V lookup: CDR1 SGHTA, CDR2 FQGNSA. After removal of 5 bases from V and 10 bases from J, the junction contained 14 bases not matched to a gene. Here the CDR3 reads CASSPLVWTSGFQYF. As DNA, the CDR3 is TGTGCCAGCAGCCCCCTAGTCTGGACTAGCGGTTTTCAGTACTTC.

The chain has TRBV27 and TRBJ1-1; D gene uncertain. The germline V gene has CDR1 MNHEY and CDR2 SMNVEV (reference sequence). The CDR3 length is 14 residues. Trimming removed 1 base at V and 3 bases at J, with 9 bases between. CDR3 sequence: CASSLFGPDTEAFF. The CDR3 nucleotides are TGTGCCAGCAGTTTATTCGGGCCGGACACTGAAGCTTTCTTT.

The V call is TRBV5-1, the J call TRBJ1-4, with a tentative D call TRBD1 (6 bases). Trimming took 0 bases from V and 0 from J, leaving 9 bases between them. Germline V gene lookup returns CDR1 SGHRS and CDR2 YFSETQ. The CDR3 consists of 16 residues. The CDR3 nucleotides read TGCGCCAGCAGCTTGGATGGGGGCTCAACTAATGAAAAACTGTTTTTT. It codes for CASSLDGGSTNEKLFF.

The rearrangement links TRBV28 to TRBJ2-7; 14 bases line up with TRBD2. V was clipped by 8 bases and J by 6 bases; unmatched bases: 6. The CDR3 is 14 amino acids. CDR1 is MDHEN and CDR2 is SYDVKM in the germline V gene. Written as DNA, the CDR3 is TGTGCCAGCGGACCGGGACTAGCGGGAGCCGAGCAGTACTTC. It codes for CASGPGLAGAEQYF.

J is TRBJ2-1 and V is TRBV7-9, with no clear D. Trimming took off 1 base at V and 2 bases at J, with 12 bases between the two ends. CDR3 length: 16 amino acids. Germline CDR1 SEHNR, CDR2 FQNEAQ (reference sequence). The CDR3 region has the DNA TGTGCCAGCAGCTTAGTCGTTACGGTTCCCTACAATGAGCAGTTCTTC. Translated, it gives CASSLVVTVPYNEQFF. Using reference TRBV7-9 and TRBJ2-1 for the parts outside the CDR3, the full variable domain is DTGVSQNPRHKITKRGQNVTFRCDPISEHNRLYWYRQTLGQGPEFLTYFQNEAQLEKSRLLSDRFSAERPKGSFSTLEIQRTEQGDSAMYLCASSLVVTVPYNEQFFGPGTRLTVL.

This sequence joins TRBV4-1 and TRBJ2-7; 10 nucleotides align to TRBD2. The germline V gene encodes CDR1 MGHRA and CDR2 YSYEKL. Unmatched junction bases numbered 13, after V lost 4 bases and J lost 7 bases. This CDR3 comprises 16 residues. In nucleotides, the CDR3 is TGCGCCAGCAGCCGGGACGGGACTAGCGCCCAAGGGGAGCAGTACTTC. This sequence encodes CASSRDGTSAQGEQYF.

This chain links TRBV4-1 with TRBJ2-3; 12 bases line up with TRBD2. From germline, CDR1 is MGHRA and CDR2 YSYEKL. This CDR3 is 18 amino acids long. With 1 base clipped from V and 3 bases from J, the junction kept 8 bases outside the gene matches. CDR3 sequence (DNA): TGCGCCAGCAGCCAAGGGGCTAGCGGGGGGGCCACGACAGATACGCAGTATTTT. Protein product: CASSQGASGGATTDTQYF.

The chain uses TRBV4-1 and TRBJ2-5; D is perhaps TRBD2 (6 bases). CDR3 size: 15 residues. V shed 4 bases and J shed 1 base, with 13 bases lying between them. Germline V gene sequence: CDR1 MGHRA, CDR2 YSYEKL. The CDR3 bases are TGCGCCAGCAGCCCTATCGGGGGTCCCCAAGAGACCCAGTACTTC. Encoded protein: CASSPIGGPQETQYF.

This chain joins TRBV5-3 and TRBJ2-1, with TRBD2 matching over 9 bases. TRBV5-3 is assigned to the ORF class and has an uncertain function. This CDR3 is 19 amino acids long. V trimming: 4 bases; J trimming: 2 bases; junction bases outside the gene matches: 16. CDR3 in DNA: TGTGCCAGAAGCAAAGTACAAGCGGGGGGACAATGTCCCTACAATGAGCAGTTCTTC. Amino acid sequence: CARSKVQAGGQCPYNEQFF.

This chain uses TRBV7-6 with TRBJ2-3, with D perhaps given as TRBD1 or TRBD2 (5 bases each). The CDR3 covers 14 residues. Germline CDR1 SGHVS, CDR2 FNYEAQ. V was trimmed by 1 base and J by 6 bases, leaving 11 bases between them. CDR3: CASSLGGSGDTQYF. The CDR3 DNA is TGTGCCAGCAGCTTAGGGGGCTCGGGGGATACGCAGTATTTT.

The chain links TRBV4-1 to TRBJ2-7, with unresolved D. Germline V gene sequence: CDR1 MGHRA, CDR2 YSYEKL. Trimming took 5 bases from V and 2 from J, leaving 7 bases between them. The CDR3 contains 12 residues. CDR3 coding DNA: TGCGCCAGCAGCAGTCGGACCTACGAGCAGTACTTC. This sequence encodes CASSSRTYEQYF.

Written as DNA, the CDR3 is TGTGCCAGCAGTGAAACCTTGAGGCCCGGGGAGCTGTTTTTT. Residues: CASSETLRPGELFF. The chain is built from TRBV6-1 and TRBJ2-2; no reliable D call. Germline CDR1 is MNHNS and CDR2 is SASEGT. CDR3 length: 14 residues. V was pared by 2 bases and J by 6 bases, with 10 bases between.

The V call is TRBV14, the J call TRBJ2-4; possible D gene TRBD1, 5 bases. V lost 1 base, J lost 9 bases, and 13 bases lay in between. Germline values: CDR1 SGHDN, CDR2 FVKESK. This CDR3 has 14 amino acids. CDR3 DNA: TGTGCCAGCAGCCAAGGACAGAGGCTCGGCATTCAGTACTTC. It is translated as CASSQGQRLGIQYF. The whole variable domain, remainder taken from reference TRBV14 and TRBJ2-4, is EAGVTQFPSHSVIEKGQTVTLRCDPISGHDNLYWYRRVMGKEIKFLLHFVKESKQDESGMPNNRFLAERTGGTYSTLKVQPAELEDSGVYFCASSQGQRLGIQYFGAGTRLSVL.

This rearrangement joins TRBV29-1 to TRBJ1-2; D remains ambiguous. Trimming cost V 5 bases and J 1 base, with 11 bases left between them. This CDR3 is 13 amino acids long. CDR1 and CDR2 (germline): SQVTM, ANQGSEA. CDR3 sequence reads: CSVSAIGNYGYTF. The CDR3 coding sequence is TGCAGCGTTTCTGCGATCGGTAACTATGGCTACACCTTC.

The chain carries TRBV7-9 and TRBJ2-3; no clear D gene. This CDR3 spans 13 amino acids. Trimming removed 4 bases at V and 0 bases at J, with 5 bases between. Germline CDR1 and CDR2: SEHNR and FQNEAQ (reference sequence). This CDR3 is CASSSDSTDTQYF. The CDR3, as DNA: TGTGCCAGCAGCTCGGACAGCACAGATACGCAGTATTTT. Together with reference TRBV7-9 and TRBJ2-3, the CDR3 gives the full variable domain: DTGVSQNPRHKITKRGQNVTFRCDPISEHNRLYWYRQTLGQGPEFLTYFQNEAQLEKSRLLSDRFSAERPKGSFSTLEIQRTEQGDSAMYLCASSSDSTDTQYFGPGTRLTVL.

V gene TRBV4-1 combines with J gene TRBJ1-4, with a possible D match to TRBD1 (6 bases). The CDR3 extends over 12 amino acids. CDR1 and CDR2 from the germline V gene are MGHRA and YSYEKL. V lost 4 bases and J 13 bases, leaving 13 bases between the germline ends. As DNA, the CDR3 is TGCGCCAGCAGCCGAGAACAGGGAACACTGTTTTTT. It translates to CASSREQGTLFF.

Of note for this clone: The sample contains more than one DNA sequence encoding this CDR3. The chain uses TRBV19 and TRBJ2-1; no definite D call. V dropped 1 base and J dropped 2 bases, with 6 bases sitting between them. Per germline, CDR1 LNHDA and CDR2 SQIVND (reference sequence). The CDR3 runs to 14 residues. For the CDR3, the DNA is TGTGCCAGTAGTATAGGGGGTACCTACAATGAGCAGTTCTTC. Encoded protein: CASSIGGTYNEQFF.

This clone was picked up one time. The chain combines TRBV7-2 with TRBJ2-7, with 14 nucleotides matching TRBD2. Germline V gene lookup returns CDR1 SGHTA and CDR2 FQGNSA. The CDR3 loop spans 17 amino acids. J gave up 2 bases and V 5 bases, and 8 bases lay outside the gene matches. CDR3 bases: TGTGCCAGCAGCCCCGGACTAGCGGGAGGACCCACCTACGAGCAGTACTTC. This gives the protein CASSPGLAGGPTYEQYF.